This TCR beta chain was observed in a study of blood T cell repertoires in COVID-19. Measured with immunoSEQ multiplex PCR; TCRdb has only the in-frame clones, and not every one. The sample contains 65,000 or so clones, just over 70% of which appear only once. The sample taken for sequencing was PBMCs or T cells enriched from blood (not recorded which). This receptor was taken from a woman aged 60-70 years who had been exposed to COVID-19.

The CDR3 loop is CSASLALAGGVGTGELFF. The CDR3 DNA reads as TGCAGTGCTAGTTTGGCGCTAGCGGGAGGGGTGGGCACCGGGGAGCTGTTTTTT. The chain uses TRBV20-1 and TRBJ2-2; TRBD2 aligns across 12 bases. The CDR3 covers 18 residues. The V gene's germline CDR1 is DFQATT and CDR2 SNEGSKA (reference sequence). Unmatched junction bases numbered 12, after V lost 3 bases and J lost 4 bases.